This T cell receptor (beta chain) is drawn from a study of memory CD4+ T cells and cytomegalovirus serostatus. The repertoire was sequenced with immunoSEQ multiplex PCR; TCRdb's copy has only in-frame clones and lacks some. The profile shows about 52,000 clones, over 60% of them singletons. The sort gate was single viable CD3+CD4+CD8-CD45RO+ cells for memory CD4+ T cells. In germline, CDR1 is MNHNS, CDR2 SASEGT. The length of the CDR3 is 18 residues. Trimming cost V 2 bases and J 0 bases, with 17 bases left between them. The clonotype was recovered from an adult in good health and CMV-seropositive. The chain couples TRBV6-1 to TRBJ1-5; D unresolved. Sequencing was performed on memory CD4+ T cells from blood. The CDR3 DNA is TGTGCCAGCAGTGAACTCCCCCCCGGGTTTAATAGCAATCAGCCCCAGCATTTT. It translates to CASSELPPGFNSNQPQHF.